A single sample gave rise to the 11 T cell receptor beta chains below, sequenced in a study of beta chain features in type 1 diabetes (dated by TCRdb to 2017 to 2018). Here is what the overall study found, with its caveats: Type 1 diabetes patients showed a moderate but significant shortening of TCRB CDR3 length in all four CD4+ subsets.

No antigen is known for these receptors. Libraries came from the immunoSEQ multiplex PCR assay. The entire isolated RNA was reverse transcribed using the High Capacity cDNA Reverse Transcription Kit, and thus expressed TCRB transcripts were sequenced. The immuneACCESS repertoire file appears here via TCRdb, limited to in-frame rearrangements. These files lack a portion of the clones; in checked studies, under half of the deficit traces to unresolved V genes, and the cause of the others is not known. This sample comprises over 150,000 clones, approximately 8.4% of them detected only once. Under 0.55% of the sample lies in the top ten. The sample was central memory CD4+ T cells from blood. The receptor source for this set is a man between 18 and 29 years old with type 1 diabetes.

CDR3 sequence (DNA): TGCGCCAGCAGCCAGCGGACAGGGGACGAGCAGTACTTC. This codes for CASSQRTGDEQYF. The gene calls are TRBV4-1 and TRBJ2-7; 9 nucleotides line up with TRBD1. Germline assignment: CDR1 MGHRA and CDR2 YSYEKL. CDR3 length: 13 residues. The ends lost 3 bases at V and 5 bases at J; junction bases unmatched: 2.

This clone was seen more than once but under ten times. The V call is TRBV28, the J call TRBJ2-7; 7 bases are a match to TRBD1. CDR3 size: 17 residues. The V segment lost 5 bases and the J segment 0 bases; nucleotides outside the gene matches: 13. Germline CDR1 MDHEN, CDR2 SYDVKM. This CDR3 reads CASSNRYARGSSYEQYF. CDR3 nucleotides: TGTGCCAGCAGTAACCGCTACGCCAGGGGGAGCTCCTACGAGCAGTACTTC. Full variable domain (outside the CDR3, taken from reference TRBV28 and TRBJ2-7): DVKVTQSSRYLVKRTGEKVFLECVQDMDHENMFWYRQDPGLGLRLIYFSYDVKMKEKGDIPEGYSVSREKKERFSLILESASTNQTSMYLCASSNRYARGSSYEQYFGPGTRLTVT.

The gene calls are TRBV30 and TRBJ2-3, with 7 nucleotides matching TRBD1. Germline CDR1 GTSNPN, CDR2 SVGIG (reference sequence). The V segment lost 4 bases and the J segment 4 bases; nucleotides outside the gene matches: 11. This CDR3 spans 15 amino acids. CDR3 protein: CAWTATGNSADTQYF. Here the CDR3 DNA reads TGTGCCTGGACCGCGACAGGGAATAGCGCAGATACGCAGTATTTT.

Many counts were recorded for this clone. The chain recombines TRBV20-1 with TRBJ1-2, with a weak D call TRBD1 (5 bases). Trimming removed 8 bases at V and 2 bases at J, with 9 bases between. The CDR3 runs 11 residues. Germline CDR1 and CDR2: DFQATT and SNEGSKA (reference sequence). The CDR3 DNA reads as TGCAGTATCCAGGGCAACTATGGCTACACCTTC. Its translation: CSIQGNYGYTF.

This clone was picked up a small number of times. The CDR3 nucleotides are TGCGCCAGCAGCCAAGTCACTAGCGGGGGGGCAGATACGCAGTATTTT. This gives the protein CASSQVTSGGADTQYF. This chain links TRBV4-3 with TRBJ2-3; TRBD2 matches 13 bases. The germline CDR1 and CDR2 sequences are LGHNA and YSLEER. The CDR3 runs to 16 residues. The trim removed 1 base at V and 4 bases at J, leaving 2 bases unmatched.

The gene calls are TRBV18 and TRBJ2-7, with TRBD2 matching 9 bases. V lost 6 bases to trimming and J lost 8 bases; unmatched junction nucleotides: 8. The CDR3 has 13 residues. Germline CDR1 and CDR2: KGHSH and LQKENI. CDR3 amino acids: CASSTGTSTKQYF. The CDR3 nucleotides are TGTGCCAGCTCCACCGGGACTAGCACCAAGCAGTACTTC. Complete variable domain (other parts from reference TRBV18 and TRBJ2-7): NAGVMQNPRHLVRRRGQEARLRCSPMKGHSHVYWYRQLPEEGLKFMVYLQKENIIDESGMPKERFSAEFPKEGPSILRIQQVVRGDSAAYFCASSTGTSTKQYFGPGTRLTVT.

This clone occurred a few times. The gene calls are TRBV7-8 and TRBJ1-4; 10 bases are shared with TRBD1. This CDR3 region has 14 residues. The ends lost 0 bases at V and 10 bases at J; junction bases unmatched: 2. Per germline, CDR1 SGHVS and CDR2 FQNEAQ. The CDR3 loop is CASSLAGDRGKLFF. The DNA of the CDR3 is TGTGCCAGCAGCTTAGCAGGGGACAGGGGAAAACTGTTTTTT.

This clone was counted only a few times. This rearrangement joins TRBV6-6 to TRBJ1-2; possible D gene TRBD1, 6 bases. The V end lost 6 bases, the J end lost 4 bases, and 18 bases lay between the germline ends. Germline V gives CDR1 MNHNY, CDR2 SVGAGI (reference sequence). The CDR3 runs to 15 residues. The CDR3 loop reads CASSSGQGQLYGYTF. CDR3 bases: TGTGCCAGCAGCTCCGGCCAGGGACAACTCTATGGCTACACCTTC.

This clone came up many times. The chain links TRBV7-8 to TRBJ2-5, with 7 nucleotides matching TRBD1. V was pared by 5 bases and J by 2 bases, with 2 bases of the junction left unmatched. Germline V gene lookup returns CDR1 SGHVS and CDR2 FQNEAQ. The CDR3 is 13 residues long. This CDR3 reads CASSPRGQETQYF. CDR3 nucleotides: TGTGCCAGCAGCCCCAGGGGGCAAGAGACCCAGTACTTC.

The genes are TRBV21-1 and TRBJ2-5; the table calls TRBD2, which could not be checked here. The J call may not be correct, given that the DNA end is closer to TRBJ2-7. TRBV21-1 is a listed pseudogene. CDR3 length: 13 residues. The CDR3 spells CASSKAPGDEQYF. The CDR3 DNA is TGTGCCAGCAGCAAAGCACCTGGAGACGAGCAGTACTTC.

This clone was counted a few times. The chain is built from TRBV2 and TRBJ1-6, with D perhaps matching TRBD1 (6 bases). There are 14 residues in the CDR3. CDR1 is SNHLY, CDR2 FYNNEI, per germline. V lost 7 bases to trimming and J lost 9 bases, with 16 bases between them. CDR3 bases: TGTGCCAGCACCACAAACAGGGTCAGTTCACCCCTCCACTTT. Translated, it gives CASTTNRVSSPLHF.